The 28 T cell receptor beta chains below all came from one sample that was sequenced in a study of T cells in Graves' hyperthyroidism and ophthalmopathy. Template material for amplifying TCR beta CDR3 regions consisted of RNA transcripts. First-round RT-PCR of the TCR CDR3 relied on the HTBI primer set. MiXCR, applied by TCRdb to the multiplex PCR reads, yields one record per CDR3 protein. The repertoire holds fewer than 400,000 distinct CDR3 sequences, with over 15% as singletons. Source material: blood. The receptors here all came from a man aged 25 to 45 with Graves' hyperthyroidism.

The V and J genes are TRBV11-2 and TRBJ2-2, with D tentatively TRBD2 (6 bases). CDR3 length: 16 residues. CDR1 and CDR2 from the germline V gene are SGHAT and FQNNGV. Trimming pared 3 bases from V and 4 bases from J, leaving 15 bases between. The CDR3 coding sequence is TGTGCCAGCAGCTTTGGGGGGTCGGAGAGCACCGGGGAGCTGTTTTTT. Its protein product is CASSFGGSESTGELFF.

The J gene is TRBJ2-3, the V gene TRBV5-8; the D is unclear. There are 15 residues in the CDR3. The germline V gene has CDR1 SGHTS and CDR2 YDEGEE. Trimming removed 0 bases at V and 6 bases at J, with 14 bases between. The CDR3 spells CASSLAFTSEDTQYF. For the CDR3, the DNA is TGTGCCAGCAGCTTGGCTTTTACCTCGGAGGATACGCAGTATTTT.

This clonotype was counted between two and nine times. CDR3 DNA sequence: TGCGCCAGCAGCTTGGAGGCAGGGCGCTCTGGAAACACCATATATTTT. As protein: CASSLEAGRSGNTIYF. V and J are TRBV5-1 and TRBJ1-3, with a possible D match to TRBD1 (5 bases). V lost 0 bases to trimming and J lost 0 bases, with 10 bases between them. Germline assignment: CDR1 SGHRS and CDR2 YFSETQ. The CDR3 consists of 16 residues.

The chain employs TRBV18 and TRBJ2-7, with TRBD2 identical over 14 bases. In germline, CDR1 is KGHSH, CDR2 LQKENI. CDR3 length: 17 amino acids. The ends lost 6 bases at V and 2 bases at J; junction bases unmatched: 9. The DNA for the CDR3 is TGTGCCAGCTCCCCCGGGACTAGCGGGAGCCTCCCCTACGAGCAGTACTTC. This translates into CASSPGTSGSLPYEQYF.

The J gene is TRBJ2-1, the V gene TRBV14; TRBD1 might be the D (7 bases). V lost 4 bases, J lost 0 bases, and 10 bases lay in between. Germline loops: CDR1 SGHDN, CDR2 FVKESK. The CDR3 contains 15 residues. The CDR3 sequence is CASSLRGVSYNEQFF. In DNA, the CDR3 is TGTGCCAGCAGCCTCAGGGGGGTCTCCTACAATGAGCAGTTCTTC.

The chain joins TRBV5-4 to TRBJ2-1; 7 bases map to TRBD2. CDR1 and CDR2 (germline): SGHNT, YYREEE (reference sequence). J was trimmed by 8 bases and V by 4 bases; bases with no gene match: 9. CDR3 length equals 14 residues. The CDR3 reads CASSNTGTTDEQFF. The CDR3 DNA follows: TGTGCCAGCAGCAATACCGGGACTACCGATGAGCAGTTCTTC.

This clonotype was detected ten times or more. The rearrangement links TRBV20-1 to TRBJ2-1, with 9 positions matching TRBD2. V was pared by 1 base and J by 4 bases, with 2 bases of the junction left unmatched. Germline lookup yields CDR1 DFQATT and CDR2 SNEGSKA (reference sequence). The CDR3 loop spans 14 amino acids. In DNA, the CDR3 is TGCAGTGCTAGAGGAAGCGGGGGGTACAATGAGCAGTTCTTC. The encoded protein is CSARGSGGYNEQFF.

This clonotype was recorded at least ten times. This chain uses TRBV7-2 with TRBJ2-1, with a weak D call TRBD1 (7 bases). This CDR3 has 14 amino acids. The germline V gene encodes CDR1 SGHTA and CDR2 FQGNSA. Trimming took off 5 bases at V and 7 bases at J, with 15 bases between the two ends. The CDR3 DNA reads TGTGCCAGCAGCCGGGGAGGACAGGAGAATGAGCAGTTCTTC. As protein: CASSRGGQENEQFF. Full variable domain (rest looked up from reference TRBV7-2 and TRBJ2-1): GAGVSQSPSNKVTEKGKDVELRCDPISGHTALYWYRQSLGQGLEFLIYFQGNSAPDKSGLPSDRFSAERTGGSVSTLTIQRTQQEDSAVYLCASSRGGQENEQFFGPGTRLTVL.

The sample holds many counts of this clonotype. The chain employs TRBV7-8 and TRBJ1-5, with TRBD1 identical over 11 bases. The J segment lost 6 bases and the V segment lost 0 bases, leaving 4 bases of the junction unmatched. The CDR3 totals 16 residues. Per germline, CDR1 SGHVS and CDR2 FQNEAQ. In DNA form, the CDR3 reads TGTGCCAGCAGCTTAGCGGGGACAGGGGGTATTCAGCCCCAGCATTTT. Protein product: CASSLAGTGGIQPQHF.

This clonotype was observed at least ten times. This chain uses TRBV5-1 with TRBJ1-5; tentatively, D is TRBD1 (5 bases). Trimming shortened V by 1 base and J by 2 bases, and 10 bases separated the two germline ends. This CDR3 has 15 amino acids. Germline V gene lookup returns CDR1 SGHRS and CDR2 YFSETQ. The CDR3 region is CASSLKGYGNQPQHF. DNA of the CDR3: TGCGCCAGCAGCTTGAAGGGGTACGGCAATCAGCCCCAGCATTTT.

This clonotype was recorded at least ten times. The J gene is TRBJ1-1, the V gene TRBV7-3, with a tentative D call TRBD1 (5 bases). The CDR3 extends over 13 amino acids. Germline CDR1 is SGHTA and CDR2 is FQGTGA. The germline V and J ends were trimmed by 5 bases and 6 bases, with 13 bases remaining between them. The CDR3 coding sequence is TGTGCCAGCAGCGGGACCCGATTGTCTGAAGCTTTCTTT. Amino acids: CASSGTRLSEAFF.

This clonotype appeared a few times. The chain combines TRBV5-1 with TRBJ2-5, with no clear D. V was trimmed by 2 bases and J by 5 bases, leaving 4 bases between them. The CDR3 runs to 11 residues. Germline CDR1 reads SGHRS; CDR2 reads YFSETQ. As DNA, the CDR3 is TGCGCCAGCAGCTTTGACGAGACCCAGTACTTC. Translating it yields CASSFDETQYF.

This clonotype has at least ten counts. The genes are TRBV5-1 and TRBJ2-3; 7 bases match TRBD1. Germline V gene lookup returns CDR1 SGHRS and CDR2 YFSETQ. V lost 1 base to trimming and J lost 1 base; unmatched junction nucleotides: 3. This CDR3 is built from 15 residues. Here the CDR3 DNA reads TGCGCCAGCAGCTTGACAGGGGATGGCACAGATACGCAGTATTTT. Its translation is CASSLTGDGTDTQYF.

This clonotype was picked up many times. The chain couples TRBV20-1 to TRBJ2-7, with D perhaps matching TRBD2 (6 bases). V lost 6 bases and J 3 bases, leaving 15 bases between the germline ends. Germline CDR1 and CDR2: DFQATT and SNEGSKA (reference sequence). There are 13 residues in the CDR3. In DNA form, the CDR3 reads TGCAGTGCCCTCCTTAGCGGCTACTACGAGCAGTACTTC. Protein sequence: CSALLSGYYEQYF.

Ten or more counts support this clonotype. This chain uses TRBV12-3 or TRBV12-4 with TRBJ2-1, with 8 bases fitting TRBD1. V shed 6 bases and J 8 bases; nucleotides not matched to a gene: 6. This CDR3 region has 13 residues. The CDR3 DNA reads TGTGCCAGCAGCCAGGACAGGGTGGATGAGCAGTTCTTC. It is translated as CASSQDRVDEQFF.

On this clonotype: Its ends do not fully match the called genes, so a read error is possible. The genes are TRBV3-1 and TRBJ1-3; D gene uncertain. This CDR3 region has 15 residues. Germline values: CDR1 LGHDT, CDR2 YNNKEL (reference sequence). The CDR3, as DNA: TGTGCCAGCAGCTTTGCCCAGAGCTCTGGAAGCACCATATATTTT. Protein: CASSFAQSSGSTIYF.

This clonotype was detected many times. The genes are TRBV3-1 and TRBJ2-1; D ambiguous. The CDR3 runs 15 residues. Trimming took 4 bases from V and 1 from J, leaving 11 bases between them. CDR1 is LGHDT and CDR2 is YNNKEL in the germline V gene (reference sequence). The CDR3 is CASSLSVSSYNEQFF. CDR3 nucleotide sequence: TGTGCCAGCAGCCTCTCGGTCTCTTCCTACAATGAGCAGTTCTTC.

CDR3 sequence: CASSQRGANVLTF. The CDR3 DNA sequence: TGTGCCAGCAGCCAACGCGGGGCCAACGTCCTGACTTTC. This chain links TRBV3-1 with TRBJ2-6; no reliable D call. V was cut by 2 bases and J by 4 bases, with 3 bases left in between. Per the germline V gene, CDR1 is LGHDT and CDR2 is YNNKEL (reference sequence). CDR3 size: 13 residues.

This clonotype came up a few times. The rearrangement uses TRBV4-1 and TRBJ1-2; D gene unclear. Germline V gene sequence: CDR1 MGHRA, CDR2 YSYEKL. The CDR3 spans 13 residues. V lost 0 bases, J lost 7 bases, and 9 bases lay in between. This chain's CDR3 is CASSQDFGFGYTF. The DNA for the CDR3 is TGCGCCAGCAGCCAAGATTTTGGTTTTGGCTACACCTTC.

The chain links TRBV19 to TRBJ2-7; D remains ambiguous. The CDR3 is 12 residues long. Between the trimmed V and J ends, which lost 4 bases and 7 bases, there was a span of 11 bases. Germline values: CDR1 LNHDA, CDR2 SQIVND (reference sequence). This CDR3 reads CASSSLPGEQYF. The CDR3 nucleotides are TGTGCCAGTAGTAGTCTGCCCGGGGAGCAGTACTTC.

This clonotype was observed many times. This chain links TRBV3-1 with TRBJ1-5; D is ambiguous. CDR1 is LGHDT and CDR2 is YNNKEL in the germline V gene (reference sequence). CDR3 size: 14 residues. With 2 bases removed from V and 6 bases from J, the gap between germline ends came to 11 bases. DNA for the CDR3: TGTGCCAGCAGCCAAATCTCGGGGATTCAGCCCCAGCATTTT. This codes for CASSQISGIQPQHF.

This clonotype was seen a few times. The rearrangement links TRBV12-3 or TRBV12-4 to TRBJ2-1; D gene unclear. CDR3 length: 16 residues. Trimming shortened V by 3 bases and J by 0 bases, and 12 bases separated the two germline ends. The CDR3 region has the DNA TGTGCCAGCAGTTTGAGTTGGCGGAGCTCCTACAATGAGCAGTTCTTC. Amino acid sequence: CASSLSWRSSYNEQFF.

Ten or more counts support this clonotype. V gene TRBV7-6 combines with J gene TRBJ2-7, with a tentative D call TRBD2 (6 bases). The CDR3 is made up of 15 amino acids. V lost 4 bases and J 2 bases, leaving 15 bases between the germline ends. CDR1 and CDR2 (germline): SGHVS, FNYEAQ. CDR3 protein: CASSSPEGRTYEQYF. CDR3 DNA sequence: TGTGCCAGCAGCTCTCCGGAGGGGAGAACCTACGAGCAGTACTTC.

There are many counts of this clonotype. The V gene is TRBV6-1, the J gene TRBJ2-7; 9 bases are shared with TRBD2. V gave up 8 bases and J gave up 5 bases; unmatched junction bases: 10. Germline lookup yields CDR1 MNHNS and CDR2 SASEGT. This CDR3 spans 14 amino acids. Here the CDR3 reads CASSRNGGRDEQYF. The CDR3 region has the DNA TGTGCCAGCTCCCGAAACGGCGGGAGGGACGAGCAGTACTTC.

This clonotype has just a few counts. The rearrangement uses TRBV10-3 and TRBJ2-2; a possible D gene is TRBD2 (5 bases). Germline CDR1 ENHRY, CDR2 SYGVKD. The ends were cut back, 2 bases at V and 12 bases at J, with 16 bases in the middle. The CDR3 consists of 14 residues. For the CDR3, the DNA is TGTGCCATCAGTGAGAATTTGGGTGAGGGAAAGCTGTTTTTT. This sequence encodes CAISENLGEGKLFF.

This clonotype was seen a handful of times. V gene TRBV6-1 combines with J gene TRBJ2-5, with 7 bases identical to TRBD2. The CDR3 is 14 residues long. Trimming took 6 bases from V and 5 from J; bases not matched to a gene: 9. The germline gives CDR1 MNHNS, CDR2 SASEGT. The CDR3 sequence: CASRGSGFGETQYF. The CDR3 nucleotides read TGTGCCAGCAGGGGTAGCGGGTTCGGGGAGACCCAGTACTTC.

The chain joins TRBV5-1 to TRBJ2-5; D is perhaps TRBD2 (6 bases). Germline V lookup: CDR1 SGHRS, CDR2 YFSETQ. Deletions cut 7 bases from V and 4 bases from J, with 20 bases between. The CDR3 sequence is 15 residues long. The CDR3 is CASSRTAGSPETQYF. The CDR3 DNA follows: TGCGCCAGCTCCAGGACCGCCGGGAGTCCAGAGACCCAGTACTTC.

J is TRBJ2-5 and V is TRBV7-3, with no clear D. V shed 5 bases and J shed 4 bases, with 17 bases lying between them. CDR1 and CDR2 from the germline V gene are SGHTA and FQGTGA. There are 15 residues in the CDR3. CDR3 region: CASSPTGGPLETQYF. CDR3 DNA sequence: TGTGCCAGCAGCCCCACCGGCGGCCCCTTAGAGACCCAGTACTTC.